This TCR beta chain was sequenced during a study of shared clonotypes between healthy human individuals. Broader study findings: Clonotype sharing among donors, it was expected, would be affected by sequencing depth.

The CDR3 covers 15 residues. CDR1 and CDR2 from the germline V gene are MNHNS and SASEGT. With V trimmed by 8 bases and J by 1 base, 7 bases remained unmatched. Of note for this clone: Its matching antigen is unknown.

Measured with immunoSEQ multiplex PCR; TCRdb has only the in-frame clones, and not every one. The repertoire holds 640,000 or so clones, with roughly 70% as singletons. The J gene is TRBJ1-3, the V gene TRBV6-1; 8 bases align to TRBD1. What was sequenced was memory CD4+ T cells sorted from blood. Subset defined: CD45RA-negative fraction. This TCR derives from a woman aged 30 to 39 in good health. The CDR3 spells CASRTGWNSGNTIYF. The DNA of the CDR3 is TGTGCCAGCCGGACAGGGTGGAATTCTGGAAACACCATATATTTT.